A single T cell receptor (beta chain) is shown here with its context. Antigen specificity is unknown. The CDR3 has 16 amino acids. With 60 Vbeta and 13 Jbeta primers, the PCR was carried out. Only in-frame clones appear in the TCRdb table, and some are missing; sequencing was by immunoSEQ multiplex PCR. The data hold 150,000 to 180,000 clones, with over 60% observed a single time. This entry is derived from a study of cytomegalovirus exposure and HLA in healthy donors. General study results and limits: HLA-A and HLA-B allele assignments for most subjects were reportedly predicted accurately using TCR beta sequences. Later analysis identified a missense DCLRE1C variant that was linked to TCR beta V- and J-gene trimming.

Healthy people donating bone marrow made up the donors. The gene calls are TRBV21-1 and TRBJ2-3; the D segment call TRBD2 is taken from the table without a DNA check. TRBV21-1 is given as a pseudogene. The sequence came from a woman aged 40 to 55 in good health and CMV-seronegative. The sequencing sample was made of PBMCs. The CDR3 protein is CASSKRVAGAGDTQYF. CDR3 DNA: TGTGCCAGCAGCAAAAGGGTCGCGGGGGCAGGGGATACGCAGTATTTT.